The present T cell receptor (beta chain) was sequenced within a study of T cells in Graves' hyperthyroidism and ophthalmopathy (dated by TCRdb to about 2019). In the study overall: Peripheral blood was sampled at the time of initial diagnosis, prior to any treatment. Prospective prediction of ophthalmopathy was tested in an independent validation cohort of 18 to 20 hyperthyroidism patients and 15 to 17 patients who later progressed to ophthalmopathy. The 100 or so discovery patients were randomly split 7:3 into training and test sets. In addition, the study compared T-cell repertoires in thyroid tissue and in blood from roughly six Graves' hyperthyroidism patients. A discovery cohort of about 100 patients, roughly 45 with Graves' ophthalmopathy and over 55 with stable Graves' hyperthyroidism, was used to find distinguishing TCR V-J signatures. Following sampling, methimazole starting at 30 mg daily was given to hyperthyroidism patients, and high-dose intravenous methylprednisolone was given to ophthalmopathy patients. TCR Vbeta CDR3 sequencing of some 140 peripheral blood samples (over 40 ophthalmopathy, around 80 hyperthyroidism and some 17 progressor patients) is reported in the paper. General study outcomes and caveats: In validation, the model predicted progression to ophthalmopathy a median of approximately 6.6 months before onset, with roughly 70% sensitivity and roughly 79% specificity. Blood samples also contained most of the expanded thyroid clonotypes (frequency above 0.001), which suggests that blood repertoires may reflect thyroid immune responses. Sample size was not statistically predetermined, and investigators were not blinded to group allocation. A model built on a 13 V-J signature distinguished ophthalmopathy from stable hyperthyroidism, reaching roughly 88% sensitivity and about 81% specificity in cross-validation and 80%/75% in testing.

TCR beta CDR3 regions were amplified from RNA transcripts. The TCR CDR3 was subjected to a first round of RT-PCR using the HTBI primer set and the Qiagen OneStep RT-PCR kit. Libraries were constructed in a second round of multiplex PCR, after which size selection and purification were performed. Libraries were sequenced paired-end with 100 bp reads on an Illumina HiSeq2000. The published analysis was carried out like this. SOAPnuke was used to process the raw data, with reads discarded if the reads contained adapters or uncalled bases, had a mean Phred below 15, or lacked an exact constant-primer or identifier match. High-quality paired reads were merged using COPE v1.2.5, and each unique nucleotide sequence was defined as a clonotype. Clonotypes were aligned to IMGT TRBV, TRBD and TRBJ reference segments using MiTCR v1.1. Analysis was restricted to V-J combinations with a frequency above 0.0001, which covered roughly 99% of repertoires. The TCS score was defined as F50 (clonal expansion) divided by E x V (chaos), with BLOSUM62-based TCRdist calculated between CDR3 peptides within each V-J. Welch's t-statistics and random forest reduced roughly 500 V-J features to 13, which were used in a naive Bayes classifier (R e1071). TCRdb trimmed public reads at Q25 via fastp, called clones via MiXCR and kept in-frame beta chains. Each record represents a unique CDR3 protein, reported with the most common genes and DNA among its rows. In this record, the V and J calls reflect TCRdb's handling and not the investigators' own analysis. Across this sample there are 600,000 to 850,000 distinct CDR3 sequences, with roughly a sixth seen only once. The ten biggest clones cover 16% of the sample.

This clonotype was detected a few times. No antigen is known for it. A much larger clone differs by one base, so this may be a read error. The hyperthyroidism patients were between 18 and 65 years old and newly diagnosed, with a disease duration of less than 2 months. Patients with uncontrolled infections, other autoimmune diseases, pregnancy or lactation were excluded. Diagnoses relied on clinical symptoms, serum thyroxine and TRAb, thyroid ultrasound and orbital computed tomography. Blood from progressor patients was drawn when they were first diagnosed with hyperthyroidism, before any ophthalmopathy symptoms appeared. PBMCs were isolated from about 10 ml of fresh peripheral blood by Ficoll-Paque density gradient centrifugation. Progressor patients were first diagnosed with Graves' hyperthyroidism and then developed ophthalmopathy during follow-up. Total RNA was extracted using Trizol reagent, and RNA quality was assessed on an Agilent 2100 Bioanalyzer.

According to the germline V gene, CDR1 reads SNHLY and CDR2 reads FYNNEI. The CDR3 contains 13 residues, cysteine and phenylalanine counted. This entry keeps only the CDR3 DNA: 39 bases, framed from base 1. V drops 6 bases and J drops 1 base, leaving 7 bases in between. This chain is built from TRBV2 and TRBJ1-5, with the D segment identity uncertain. Sequencing was carried out using blood. The clonotype was recovered from a woman in her fifties or sixties with Graves' hyperthyroidism that later progressed to Graves' ophthalmopathy. The CDR3 region: CASSMRSNQPQHF. Here is the DNA: TGTGCCAGCAGCATGAGAAGCAATCAGCCCCAGCATTTT.